This entry concerns a single T cell receptor (beta chain). From RNA transcripts, TCR beta CDR3 regions were amplified. The TCR CDR3 first-round RT-PCR relied on the HTBI primer set. One entry per CDR3 protein, called by TCRdb with MiXCR from the multiplex PCR reads. The table has 350,000 to 400,000 distinct CDR3 sequences, more than 12% seen once. This sample is drawn from a study of T cells in Graves' hyperthyroidism and ophthalmopathy. Turning to the study itself: It was at initial diagnosis, before any treatment, that peripheral blood was collected.

V was trimmed by 3 bases and J by 14 bases, leaving 16 bases between them. From germline, CDR1 is MNHEY and CDR2 SMNVEV (reference sequence). The CDR3 has 12 amino acids. If no ophthalmopathy progression occurred within 18 months, Graves' hyperthyroidism was stable. Exclusion of patients followed from uncontrolled infection, other autoimmune disease, pregnancy or lactation. The sequenced material came from blood. The rearrangement links TRBV27 to TRBJ2-5; possible D gene TRBD1, 6 bases. The clonotype comes from a woman aged 25 to 39 with Graves' hyperthyroidism. For the CDR3, the DNA is TGTGCCAGCAGTTTCCTCGGACAGAAACCTTACTTC. This translates into CASSFLGQKPYF.